This T cell receptor beta chain was captured by sequencing in a study of T cells in Graves' hyperthyroidism and ophthalmopathy. Overall study: Sampling of peripheral blood happened at initial diagnosis, prior to any treatment. The study, taken as a whole, reports: The authors' 13 V-J model separated ophthalmopathy from stable hyperthyroidism. The model foresaw ophthalmopathy a median 6.5 months prior to onset.

Diagnoses used clinical symptoms, serum thyroxine and TRAb, thyroid ultrasound and orbital computed tomography. Deletions cut 7 bases from V and 4 bases from J, with 6 bases between. The CDR3 consists of 11 residues. The germline CDR1 and CDR2 sequences are SGHTS and YDEGEE. The CDR3 regions of TCR beta were amplified from RNA transcripts. TCR CDR3 underwent first-round RT-PCR with the HTBI primer set. MiXCR, applied by TCRdb to the multiplex PCR reads, yields one record per CDR3 protein. The sample consists of about 610,000 distinct CDR3 sequences, about 15% of them appearing once. Ten or more counts support this clonotype. The antigen is undetermined.

The source of this sequence is a woman aged 40 to 50 with Graves' ophthalmopathy. Source material: blood. The chain links TRBV5-8 to TRBJ2-4; D unresolved. CDR3 region: CASPAKNIQYF. The CDR3 DNA is TGTGCCAGCCCGGCTAAAAACATTCAGTACTTC.